A selection of T cell receptor beta chains follows, all from one sample in a study of CD8 T cells in ankylosing spondylitis. TCRdb re-derived calls from the 5' RACE reads in MiXCR, one entry per CDR3 protein. This sample yields 250,000 or so distinct CDR3 sequences, of which 10% are seen a single time; approximately 2.5% belongs to the top ten. Material for sequencing was blood, either unsorted or a sorted T cell fraction (not recorded which). The receptors were sampled from a male donor with ankylosing spondylitis or in good health (not recorded which). Each CDR3 is given without its conserved first and last residue. Only part of the rows carry a size: once, few, many, or a class if the clone is expanded.

abundance	j_gene	v_gene	CDR3aa
many	TRBJ1-1	TRBV5-1	ASSTHHGQGVTEAF
.	TRBJ2-1	TRBV20-1	SASQGLAAGNEQF
many	TRBJ2-7	TRBV21-1	ASSNLPRGGSDFYEQY
many	TRBJ2-4	TRBV3-1	ASSQEGTILAKNIQY
many	TRBJ2-3	TRBV12-3/TRBV12-4	ASSVRDTDTQY
.	TRBJ2-1	TRBV3-1	ATSYGIAGYNEQF
many	TRBJ2-3	TRBV12-3/TRBV12-4	ASGPEEGRVDTQY
few	TRBJ2-7	TRBV21-1	ASSKAVVTTSSYEQY
many	TRBJ2-5	TRBV12-3/TRBV12-4	ATGWGGETQY
few	TRBJ1-6	TRBV30	AWSPRVDSPLH
many	TRBJ1-1	TRBV29-1	SVPSPMNTEAF
many	TRBJ2-1	TRBV20-1	SASRSGIDVYNEQF
many	TRBJ2-5	TRBV5-1	ASSLAPAGKETQY
many	TRBJ2-1	TRBV6-6	ASSYSKSYNEQF
many	TRBJ1-6	TRBV30	AWSVEGSSYNSPLH
few	TRBJ2-2	TRBV5-1	ASSYSPLYAGELF
.	TRBJ2-1	TRBV12-3/TRBV12-4	ASRVDYNEQF
many	TRBJ1-3	TRBV6-5	ASSYAPGRDDTIY
.	TRBJ1-5	TRBV20-1	SARARTGQGIQPQH
many	TRBJ2-5	TRBV29-1	SVVGVETQY
many	TRBJ2-3	TRBV9	ASSVVSRSPTNTQY
many	TRBJ2-5	TRBV12-3/TRBV12-4	ASSLRLAGPLGETQY
many	TRBJ2-6	TRBV5-1	ASSITSTSGANVLT
many	TRBJ2-3	TRBV13	ASSSPQRGGLADTQY
many	TRBJ2-3	TRBV6-1	ASRHAGAGDTQY
.	TRBJ2-3	TRBV29-1	SVGAGTGGISTDTQY
many	TRBJ2-1	TRBV6-5	ASSSLGPYNEQF
many	TRBJ2-1	TRBV3-1	ASSQLGREGDEQF
many	TRBJ2-1	TRBV7-8	ASSPSGASYNEQF
many	TRBJ2-1	TRBV2	ASSWTSGEQF
.	TRBJ2-7	TRBV7-8	ASRNTQGPSEQY
many	TRBJ1-1	TRBV20-1	SARSGTGTNTEAF
many	TRBJ2-7	TRBV11-2	ASSLVGSWDEQY
many	TRBJ2-2	TRBV5-1	ASSLRGFDTGELF
many	TRBJ2-3	TRBV20-1	SATTGWGTQY
many	TRBJ2-1	TRBV27	ASSLSGPSYNEQF
many	TRBJ1-1	TRBV5-1	ASSLENSDSWAF
few	TRBJ1-6	TRBV15	ATSRDPSTGGVSPLH
many	TRBJ1-4	TRBV12-3/TRBV12-4	ASRQTGTANEKLF
few	TRBJ2-2	TRBV30	AWIRGVPGELF